One and the same sample provided the 32 T cell receptor beta chains below, sequenced in a study of blood T cell repertoires in COVID-19. Produced via immunoSEQ multiplex PCR; TCRdb's table is partial and in-frame only. This sample has about 52,000 clones, with roughly four fifths found just once. Sample: peripheral blood. Every receptor here comes from a woman aged 80 or over with COVID-19, enrolled during active disease.

V and J are TRBV28 and TRBJ2-3; 8 nucleotides align to TRBD1. The J segment lost 4 bases and the V segment lost 2 bases, leaving 11 bases of the junction unmatched. Germline CDR1 is MDHEN and CDR2 is SYDVKM. The length of the CDR3 is 17 residues. CDR3 sequence (DNA): TGTGCCAGCAGTTTAGCCTCGACAGGGGTAGGATCAGATACGCAGTATTTT. It yields the protein CASSLASTGVGSDTQYF.

This clone appeared once. This chain joins TRBV5-4 and TRBJ2-7, with 12 bases lining up with TRBD2. Germline CDR1 and CDR2: SGHNT and YYREEE (reference sequence). The CDR3 has 15 residues. With V trimmed by 4 bases and J by 3 bases, 5 bases remained unmatched. In DNA form, the CDR3 reads TGTGCCAGCAGCCCAGGACTAGCGGGAAACTACGAGCAGTACTTC. Translated, it gives CASSPGLAGNYEQYF.

This clone was counted a few times. V and J are TRBV7-2 and TRBJ1-1; D unresolved. The germline CDR1 and CDR2 sequences are SGHTA and FQGNSA. This CDR3 comprises 14 residues. Trimming shortened V by 3 bases and J by 3 bases, and 11 bases separated the two germline ends. The CDR3 region is CASSFDTPYTEAFF. The CDR3 nucleotides read TGTGCCAGCAGCTTTGACACGCCGTACACTGAAGCTTTCTTT.

The V and J genes are TRBV10-2 and TRBJ1-4; D not certain. The V end lost 2 bases, the J end lost 5 bases, and 6 bases lay between the germline ends. Germline loops: CDR1 WSHSY, CDR2 SAAADI. This CDR3 region has 13 residues. CDR3 residues: CASSETANEKLFF. CDR3 sequence (DNA): TGCGCCAGCAGTGAGACTGCCAATGAAAAACTGTTTTTT.

The chain has TRBV5-1 and TRBJ2-2; 12 positions agree with TRBD2. V lost 4 bases, J lost 0 bases, and 1 base stayed unmatched. Germline V gene data show CDR1 as SGHRS and CDR2 as YFSETQ. CDR3 length: 16 amino acids. The CDR3 nucleotides are TGCGCCAGCAGCAGGACTAGCGGGGCGAACACCGGGGAGCTGTTTTTT. The encoded protein is CASSRTSGANTGELFF. Filled out from reference TRBV5-1 and TRBJ2-2, the complete variable domain reads KAGVTQTPRYLIKTRGQQVTLSCSPISGHRSVSWYQQTPGQGLQFLFEYFSETQRNKGNFPGRFSGRQFSNSRSEMNVSTLELGDSALYLCASSRTSGANTGELFFGEGSRLTVL.

The chain uses TRBV5-1 and TRBJ2-1; D is undetermined. V lost 2 bases and J 0 bases, leaving 9 bases between the germline ends. Germline CDR1 SGHRS, CDR2 YFSETQ. CDR3 length: 15 residues. The CDR3 sequence is CASSFNSLSYNEQFF. The CDR3 coding sequence is TGCGCCAGCAGCTTTAACAGTCTCTCCTACAATGAGCAGTTCTTC. The full variable domain, its missing parts supplied by reference TRBV5-1 and TRBJ2-1, is KAGVTQTPRYLIKTRGQQVTLSCSPISGHRSVSWYQQTPGQGLQFLFEYFSETQRNKGNFPGRFSGRQFSNSRSEMNVSTLELGDSALYLCASSFNSLSYNEQFFGPGTRLTVL.

The chain uses TRBV2 and TRBJ2-1; tentative D call: TRBD1 (5 bases). The germline gives CDR1 SNHLY, CDR2 FYNNEI. The CDR3 is made up of 15 amino acids. V was shortened by 2 bases and J by 0 bases, with 8 bases between the two germline ends. The CDR3 DNA follows: TGTGCCAGCAGTGAATACAGGAGCTCCTACAATGAGCAGTTCTTC. The encoded protein is CASSEYRSSYNEQFF.

V gene TRBV5-1 combines with J gene TRBJ2-2, with 11 bases identical to TRBD2. Germline loops: CDR1 SGHRS, CDR2 YFSETQ. With V trimmed by 7 bases and J by 5 bases, 4 bases remained unmatched. The CDR3 covers 14 residues. The CDR3 coding sequence is TGCGCCAGCGGCCTAGCGGGAGGTACCGGGGAGCTGTTTTTT. Protein: CASGLAGGTGELFF. Filled out from reference TRBV5-1 and TRBJ2-2, the complete variable domain reads KAGVTQTPRYLIKTRGQQVTLSCSPISGHRSVSWYQQTPGQGLQFLFEYFSETQRNKGNFPGRFSGRQFSNSRSEMNVSTLELGDSALYLCASGLAGGTGELFFGEGSRLTVL.

This rearrangement joins TRBV19 to TRBJ1-1, with 12 nucleotides matching TRBD1. Germline V CDR1 and CDR2: LNHDA, SQIVND (reference sequence). V shed 6 bases and J 10 bases; nucleotides not matched to a gene: 9. This CDR3 has 14 residues. The CDR3 loop is CASSFGTGGAVAFF. In DNA, the CDR3 is TGTGCCAGTAGCTTTGGGACAGGGGGCGCGGTAGCTTTCTTT.

This chain links TRBV6-5 with TRBJ2-5; weak D call: TRBD1 (6 bases). CDR3 length: 15 residues. Deletions cut 2 bases from V and 0 bases from J, with 10 bases between. Germline-derived CDR1 and CDR2 are MNHEY and SVGAGI. The CDR3 nucleotides read TGTGCCAGCAGTTACGCCGGGACAAACCAAGAGACCCAGTACTTC. As protein: CASSYAGTNQETQYF.

CDR3 in amino acids: CASGLDREGYGYTF. In DNA, the CDR3 is TGTGCCAGCGGATTGGACAGGGAGGGCTATGGCTACACCTTC. The chain has TRBV6-5 and TRBJ1-2, with 8 bases identical to TRBD1. With 8 bases clipped from V and 4 bases from J, the junction kept 9 bases outside the gene matches. The V gene's germline CDR1 is MNHEY and CDR2 SVGAGI. CDR3 length equals 14 residues.

J is TRBJ2-1 and V is TRBV7-9, with D tentatively TRBD2 (5 bases). From germline, CDR1 is SEHNR and CDR2 FQNEAQ (reference sequence). This CDR3 comprises 13 residues. V was pared by 4 bases and J by 12 bases, with 16 bases between. CDR3 DNA sequence: TGTGCCAGCAGCTCCCAGCCCGGGATGGCGCAGTTCTTC. It yields the protein CASSSQPGMAQFF.

The rearrangement uses TRBV18 and TRBJ2-7; TRBD1 matches 10 bases. The V and J ends lost 3 bases and 5 bases, in that order; junction bases with no gene match: 4. This CDR3 spans 14 amino acids. Germline V CDR1 and CDR2: KGHSH, LQKENI. CDR3 sequence reads: CASSPDRGLNEQYF. The DNA for the CDR3 is TGTGCCAGCTCACCCGACAGGGGGCTGAACGAGCAGTACTTC.

V gene TRBV2 combines with J gene TRBJ2-2, with D possibly matching TRBD1 (6 bases). The CDR3 length is 17 residues. Trimming removed 6 bases at V and 0 bases at J, with 17 bases between. Germline CDR1 and CDR2: SNHLY and FYNNEI. CDR3 amino acids: CASSPGHFSANTGELFF. The CDR3 DNA sequence: TGTGCCAGCAGCCCGGGACACTTTTCCGCGAACACCGGGGAGCTGTTTTTT.

This chain joins TRBV7-9 and TRBJ1-5, with D possibly TRBD1 on 5 matching bases. The V gene lost 3 bases and the J gene lost 6 bases, with 12 bases spanning the gap. CDR3 length: 14 residues. Germline assignment: CDR1 SEHNR and CDR2 FQNEAQ (reference sequence). The CDR3 spells CASSFGGRGQPQHF. Here the CDR3 DNA reads TGTGCCAGCAGCTTTGGGGGGAGGGGTCAGCCCCAGCATTTT. Full variable domain (missing parts from reference TRBV7-9 and TRBJ1-5): DTGVSQNPRHKITKRGQNVTFRCDPISEHNRLYWYRQTLGQGPEFLTYFQNEAQLEKSRLLSDRFSAERPKGSFSTLEIQRTEQGDSAMYLCASSFGGRGQPQHFGDGTRLSIL.

The chain joins TRBV5-4 to TRBJ2-7; 7 bases line up with TRBD1. CDR1 is SGHNT, CDR2 YYREEE, per germline (reference sequence). Trimming cost V 5 bases and J 8 bases; bases outside gene matches: 16. CDR3 length equals 15 residues. CDR3 sequence (DNA): TGTGCCAGCAGTTTTCCCCGACAGGGAACTCCCCAGCAGTACTTC. Protein: CASSFPRQGTPQQYF.

The chain employs TRBV3-1 (or the pseudogene TRBV3-2) and TRBJ2-5; TRBD1 might be the D (6 bases). This CDR3 has 16 amino acids. CDR1 is LGHDT and CDR2 is YNNKEL in the germline V gene (reference sequence). The ends were cut back, 1 base at V and 5 bases at J, with 17 bases in the middle. This CDR3 is CASSQGLAGVKETQYF. The CDR3 region has the DNA TGTGCCAGCAGCCAAGGTCTGGCAGGGGTTAAGGAGACCCAGTACTTC.

This clone was seen a few times. The V gene is TRBV2, the J gene TRBJ2-2, with TRBD2 as a possible D gene (5 bases). Germline V CDR1 and CDR2: SNHLY, FYNNEI. V gave up 7 bases and J gave up 1 base, with 10 bases separating them. This CDR3 has 14 residues. DNA of the CDR3: TGTGCCAGCAAGGAGGAAGGGAACACCGGGGAGCTGTTTTTT. Its protein product is CASKEEGNTGELFF.

This chain connects TRBV24-1 to TRBJ2-3; TRBD1 matches 7 bases. The trim removed 11 bases at V and 2 bases at J, leaving 6 bases unmatched. The CDR3 contains 13 residues. CDR1 KGHDR and CDR2 SFDVKD come from the germline V gene. The CDR3 DNA reads as TGTGCCATTTCGGACAGGAACACAGATACGCAGTATTTT. This translates into CAISDRNTDTQYF.

V is TRBV19 and J is TRBJ2-2, with D possibly TRBD2 on 6 matching bases. The CDR3 is 15 residues long. In germline, CDR1 is LNHDA, CDR2 SQIVND (reference sequence). V was pared by 6 bases and J by 2 bases, with 13 bases between. In DNA form, the CDR3 reads TGTGCCAGTAGCCTGGGGACTCTTAACACCGGGGAGCTGTTTTTT. It yields the protein CASSLGTLNTGELFF.

The count of this clone is one. J is TRBJ2-7 and V is TRBV2; 10 bases are shared with TRBD2. V gave up 6 bases and J gave up 4 bases; unmatched junction bases: 15. The CDR3 runs 17 residues. Germline V gene lookup returns CDR1 SNHLY and CDR2 FYNNEI. CDR3 nucleotide sequence: TGTGCCAGCAGGTATCCTAGCGGGAGAGCCAAAACGTACGAGCAGTACTTC. This codes for CASRYPSGRAKTYEQYF.

The chain combines TRBV18 with TRBJ2-1; D perhaps matches TRBD1 (6 bases). CDR1 and CDR2 from the germline V gene are KGHSH and LQKENI. The CDR3 sequence is 15 residues long. V was cut by 4 bases and J by 3 bases, with 13 bases left in between. The CDR3 nucleotides are TGTGCCAGCTCACTTACAGGGTTCGGCTACAATGAGCAGTTCTTC. The encoded protein is CASSLTGFGYNEQFF. The whole variable domain, remainder taken from reference TRBV18 and TRBJ2-1, is NAGVMQNPRHLVRRRGQEARLRCSPMKGHSHVYWYRQLPEEGLKFMVYLQKENIIDESGMPKERFSAEFPKEGPSILRIQQVVRGDSAAYFCASSLTGFGYNEQFFGPGTRLTVL.

This clone turned up a few times. The rearrangement links TRBV11-1 to TRBJ2-3; TRBD1 might be the D (5 bases). V lost 2 bases, J lost 6 bases, and 15 bases lay in between. The length of the CDR3 is 15 residues. In germline, CDR1 is SGHAT, CDR2 FQDESV (reference sequence). CDR3 in DNA: TGTGCCAGCAGCTTACAAGGACACCCCTCGGATACGCAGTATTTT. It translates to CASSLQGHPSDTQYF.

The chain joins TRBV5-4 to TRBJ1-2; D may be TRBD1 (5 bases). The germline gives CDR1 SGHNT, CDR2 YYREEE (reference sequence). V dropped 4 bases and J dropped 4 bases, with 14 bases sitting between them. The CDR3 runs 14 residues. This CDR3 reads CASSGAGYFYGYTF. The CDR3 DNA is TGTGCCAGCAGCGGGGCAGGCTACTTCTATGGCTACACCTTC.

This chain connects TRBV2 to TRBJ2-6; tentative D call: TRBD1 (6 bases). Deletions cut 10 bases from V and 2 bases from J, with 12 bases between. The germline V gene has CDR1 SNHLY and CDR2 FYNNEI. The CDR3 has 14 residues. CDR3: CANHGGTGANVLTF. CDR3 in DNA: TGTGCCAATCATGGGGGCACTGGGGCCAACGTCCTGACTTTC.

The chain uses TRBV18 and TRBJ2-1; 10 bases align to TRBD2. The CDR3 spans 17 residues. After removal of 0 bases from V and 6 bases from J, the junction contained 8 bases not matched to a gene. Germline V lookup: CDR1 KGHSH, CDR2 LQKENI. Written as DNA, the CDR3 is TGTGCCAGCTCACCACCGGGTTTGACTAGCGGGTTCAATGAGCAGTTCTTC. It is translated as CASSPPGLTSGFNEQFF.

This clone turned up a few times. The CDR3: CASSQDGQAHQPQHF. CDR3 DNA sequence: TGTGCCAGCAGCCAAGATGGCCAGGCCCATCAGCCCCAGCATTTT. V is TRBV3-1 (or the pseudogene TRBV3-2) and J is TRBJ1-5; D remains unclear. The CDR3 covers 15 residues. The germline gives CDR1 LGHDT, CDR2 YNNKEL (reference sequence). V lost 0 bases and J 5 bases, leaving 11 bases between the germline ends.

This clone was observed a few times. The chain carries TRBV5-1 and TRBJ1-1, with TRBD1 matching 8 bases. CDR3 length: 15 residues. The junction had 13 bases not matched to a gene; V was cut back by 7 bases and J by 5 bases. The germline V gene has CDR1 SGHRS and CDR2 YFSETQ. The CDR3 is CASRTLPRGPTEAFF. In DNA, the CDR3 is TGCGCCAGCCGTACTTTACCCAGGGGGCCGACTGAAGCTTTCTTT. Together with reference TRBV5-1 and TRBJ1-1, the CDR3 gives the full variable domain: KAGVTQTPRYLIKTRGQQVTLSCSPISGHRSVSWYQQTPGQGLQFLFEYFSETQRNKGNFPGRFSGRQFSNSRSEMNVSTLELGDSALYLCASRTLPRGPTEAFFGQGTRLTVV.

The chain carries TRBV29-1 and TRBJ2-1; 10 bases agree with TRBD2. Germline CDR1 SQVTM, CDR2 ANQGSEA. The CDR3 has 12 amino acids. Unmatched junction bases numbered 7, after V lost 7 bases and J lost 10 bases. The CDR3 DNA follows: TGCAGCGGAGCGGGAGGGGGAAACGAGCAGTTCTTC. Translated: CSGAGGGNEQFF.

V is TRBV3-1 (or the pseudogene TRBV3-2) and J is TRBJ2-1; a possible D gene is TRBD1 (6 bases). This CDR3 contains 15 residues. V lost 4 bases, J lost 3 bases, and 13 bases lay in between. Germline CDR1 reads LGHDT; CDR2 reads YNNKEL (reference sequence). This CDR3 reads CASSPQGRGYNEQFF. The CDR3 bases are TGTGCCAGCAGCCCACAGGGTCGGGGCTACAATGAGCAGTTCTTC.

The chain links TRBV7-3 to TRBJ2-5; 7 bases agree with TRBD2. This CDR3 region has 16 residues. Germline assignment: CDR1 SGHTA and CDR2 FQGTGA. J gave up 4 bases and V 1 base, and 9 bases lay outside the gene matches. The CDR3 reads CASSLRVGGSGETQYF. Here the CDR3 DNA reads TGTGCCAGCAGCTTAAGGGTTGGCGGGAGCGGAGAGACCCAGTACTTC. Looking up the rest from reference TRBV7-3 and TRBJ2-5 gives the full variable domain: GAGVSQTPSNKVTEKGKYVELRCDPISGHTALYWYRQSLGQGPEFLIYFQGTGAADDSGLPNDRFFAVRPEGSVSTLKIQRTERGDSAVYLCASSLRVGGSGETQYFGPGTRLLVL.

About this clone: Compared with germline, one end of the junction differs, possibly owing to a read error. The chain carries TRBV19 and TRBJ2-1; TRBD2 is a possible D gene (6 bases). This CDR3 has 15 residues. Looked up from germline, CDR1 is LNHDA and CDR2 is SQIVND (reference sequence). The CDR3 coding sequence is TGTGCCAGTTGTATCGGCGGGACCCCCTACAATGAGCAGTTCTTC. Translation: CASCIGGTPYNEQFF.